Below, one T cell receptor (beta chain) is given with its context. Its antigen is as yet unknown. A TCRbeta library incorporating unique molecular identifiers was prepared. TCRdb recomputed calls from the PCR reads with MiXCR, one row per CDR3 protein. The repertoire consists of fewer than 550,000 distinct CDR3 sequences, with over 9.5% occurring once and the leading ten covering 13% to 15%. This specimen comes from a study of T-cell reconstitution after alpha-beta-depleted transplantation in children. Germline CDR1 is DFQATT and CDR2 is SNEGSKA (reference sequence). The CDR3 consists of 14 residues. Trimming pared 4 bases from V and 3 bases from J, leaving 12 bases between. Study observations and caveats: Several patients had high TCRbeta diversity at day 60; it came from surviving recipient T cells and thymic progenitors. Alpha-beta T cells about two months after transplant reportedly derived from several hundred expanded graft clones. T-cell counts and diversity at one year following transplant were attributed mainly to newly produced T cells.

Sequenced here: PBMCs, mostly from graft donor cells, sampled 180 days after TCRalphabeta/CD19-depleted stem cell transplant. The clonotype was recovered from a female patient aged 2-9 years who had a stem cell transplant for aplastic anemia, so the T cells may come from the graft donor. The V and J genes are TRBV20-1 and TRBJ2-2; D not resolved. CDR3 DNA sequence: TGCAGTGCTAAGCAGATGACACACACCGGGGAGCTGTTTTTT. It translates to CSAKQMTHTGELFF.